This entry is about one T cell receptor (beta chain). Antigen unknown. An end of the junction does not agree with germline; a read error may underlie this. The germline V gene has CDR1 SEHNR and CDR2 FQNEAQ (reference sequence). The CDR3 sequence is 14 residues long. These data originate in a study of blood T cells in healthy people across ages. Regarding the study as a whole: TCR beta diversity correlated strongly with naive T cell percentage.

A J-beta primer mix and a sample-barcoded 5' primer were used in a second PCR of about 7 to 12 cycles. In TCRdb, the 5' RACE reads were re-called with MiXCR into one record per CDR3 protein. The table lists roughly 730,000 distinct CDR3 sequences, roughly 56% of them singletons. This sequence was found in a man between 35 and 55 years old in good health. The specimen was blood. The rearrangement uses TRBV7-9 and TRBJ1-4; 9 nucleotides align to TRBD1. CDR3 sequence: CANSLDRGDEKLFF. The CDR3 coding sequence is TGTGCCAACAGCCTCGACAGGGGGGATGAAAAACTGTTTTTT.